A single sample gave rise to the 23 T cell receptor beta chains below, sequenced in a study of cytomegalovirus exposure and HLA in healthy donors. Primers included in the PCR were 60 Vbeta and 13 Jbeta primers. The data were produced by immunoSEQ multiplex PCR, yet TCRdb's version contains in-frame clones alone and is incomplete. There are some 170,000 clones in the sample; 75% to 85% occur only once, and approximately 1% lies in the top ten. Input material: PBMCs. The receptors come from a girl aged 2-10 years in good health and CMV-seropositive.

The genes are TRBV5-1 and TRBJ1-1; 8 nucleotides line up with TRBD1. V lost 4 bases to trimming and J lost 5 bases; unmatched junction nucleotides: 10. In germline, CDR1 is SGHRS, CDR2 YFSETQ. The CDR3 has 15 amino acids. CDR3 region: CASSPSGQGETEAFF. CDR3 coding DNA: TGCGCCAGCAGCCCCTCCGGACAGGGAGAAACTGAAGCTTTCTTT.

The CDR3 nucleotides are TGTGCCAGTAGCATGACTAGCGGATCCTACGAGCAGTACTTC. Translating it yields CASSMTSGSYEQYF. This sequence joins TRBV19 and TRBJ2-7; 9 bases match TRBD2. The CDR3 covers 14 residues. The J segment lost 1 base and the V segment lost 6 bases, leaving 4 bases of the junction unmatched. CDR1 and CDR2 (germline): LNHDA, SQIVND (reference sequence).

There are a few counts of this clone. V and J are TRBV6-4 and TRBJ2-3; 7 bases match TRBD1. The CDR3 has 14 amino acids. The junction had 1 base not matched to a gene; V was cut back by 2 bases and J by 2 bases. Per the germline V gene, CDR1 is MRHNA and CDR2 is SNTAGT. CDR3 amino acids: CASSDGQATDTQYF. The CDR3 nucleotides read TGTGCCAGCAGTGACGGACAGGCCACAGATACGCAGTATTTT.

The CDR3 protein is CASSSEQGSNQPQHF. The CDR3 DNA follows: TGCGCCAGCAGCTCGGAGCAGGGTAGCAATCAGCCCCAGCATTTT. The chain joins TRBV5-1 to TRBJ1-5; a weak D match, TRBD1 (5 bases). V lost 3 bases and J lost 0, with 10 bases in between. The CDR3 contains 15 residues. Germline values: CDR1 SGHRS, CDR2 YFSETQ.

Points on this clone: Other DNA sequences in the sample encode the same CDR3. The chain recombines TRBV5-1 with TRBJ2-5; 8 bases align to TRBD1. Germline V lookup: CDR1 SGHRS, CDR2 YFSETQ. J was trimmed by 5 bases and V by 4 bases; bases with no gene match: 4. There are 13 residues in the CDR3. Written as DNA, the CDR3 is TGCGCCAGCAGCCTACAGGGGGGCGAGACCCAGTACTTC. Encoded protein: CASSLQGGETQYF.

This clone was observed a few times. The CDR3 nucleotides read TGTGCCAGCAGAACAGGGAGCACTGAAGCTTTCTTT. Translation gives CASRTGSTEAFF. The rearrangement joins TRBV27 to TRBJ1-1, with D possibly being TRBD1 (6 bases). CDR1 is MNHEY, CDR2 SMNVEV, per germline (reference sequence). The V gene lost 6 bases and the J gene lost 4 bases, with 9 bases spanning the gap. The CDR3 consists of 12 residues.

The CDR3 DNA sequence: TGTGCCAGCAGCCGCCCCGGGGACAGGGATCACAATGAGCAGTTCTTC. Encoded protein: CASSRPGDRDHNEQFF. V usage is TRBV5-4 and J usage is TRBJ2-1, with 9 positions matching TRBD1. Per germline, CDR1 SGHNT and CDR2 YYREEE (reference sequence). The CDR3 totals 16 residues. V shed 4 bases, J shed 5 bases, and the junction held 10 bases outside the gene matches.

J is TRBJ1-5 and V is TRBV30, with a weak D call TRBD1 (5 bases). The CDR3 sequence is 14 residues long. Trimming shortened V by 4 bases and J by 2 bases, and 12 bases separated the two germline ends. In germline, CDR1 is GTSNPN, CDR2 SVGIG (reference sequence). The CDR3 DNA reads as TGTGCCTGGAATGGAGGGGTGGGCAATCAGCCCCAGCATTTT. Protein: CAWNGGVGNQPQHF. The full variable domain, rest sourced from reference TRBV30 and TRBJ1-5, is SQTIHQWPATLVQPVGSPLSLECTVEGTSNPNLYWYRQAAGRGLQLLFYSVGIGQISSEVPQNLSASRPQDRQFILSSKKLLLSDSGFYLCAWNGGVGNQPQHFGDGTRLSIL.

CDR3 sequence reads: CASRATEGAVYGYTF. CDR3 coding DNA: TGTGCCAGCAGGGCTACAGAGGGGGCGGTGTATGGCTACACCTTC. The J gene is TRBJ1-2, the V gene TRBV2; 7 bases agree with TRBD1. CDR3 length: 15 residues. Germline lookup yields CDR1 SNHLY and CDR2 FYNNEI. Losses at the gene ends were 6 bases for V and 5 bases for J; bases not matched to a gene: 12.

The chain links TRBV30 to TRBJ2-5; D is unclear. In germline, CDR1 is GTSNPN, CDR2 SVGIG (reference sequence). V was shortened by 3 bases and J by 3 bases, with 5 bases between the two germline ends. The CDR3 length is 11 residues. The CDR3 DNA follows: TGTGCCTGGAGCACTAAAGAGACCCAGTACTTC. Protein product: CAWSTKETQYF.

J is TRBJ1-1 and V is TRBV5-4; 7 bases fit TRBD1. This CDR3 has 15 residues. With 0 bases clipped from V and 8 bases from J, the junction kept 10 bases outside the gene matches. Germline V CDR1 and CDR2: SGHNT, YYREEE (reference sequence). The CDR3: CASSLGGTAQGEAFF. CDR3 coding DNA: TGTGCCAGCAGCTTGGGGGGGACAGCCCAGGGCGAAGCTTTCTTT.

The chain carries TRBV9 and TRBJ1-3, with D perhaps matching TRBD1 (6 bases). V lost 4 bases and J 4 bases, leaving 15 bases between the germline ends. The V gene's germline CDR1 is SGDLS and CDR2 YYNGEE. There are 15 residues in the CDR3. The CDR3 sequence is CASSRVGGVGNTIYF. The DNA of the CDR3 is TGTGCCAGCAGCCGCGTTGGGGGCGTGGGAAACACCATATATTTT. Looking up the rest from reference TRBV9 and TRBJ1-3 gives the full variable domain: DSGVTQTPKHLITATGQRVTLRCSPRSGDLSVYWYQQSLDQGLQFLIQYYNGEERAKGNILERFSAQQFPDLHSELNLSSLELGDSALYFCASSRVGGVGNTIYFGEGSWLTVV.

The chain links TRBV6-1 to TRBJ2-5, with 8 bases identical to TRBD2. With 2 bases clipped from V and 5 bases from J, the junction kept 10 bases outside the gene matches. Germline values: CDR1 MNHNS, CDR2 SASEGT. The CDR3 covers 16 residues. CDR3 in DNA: TGTGCCAGCAGTGAAAACTTTAGCGGGATGGGGGAGACCCAGTACTTC. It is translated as CASSENFSGMGETQYF.

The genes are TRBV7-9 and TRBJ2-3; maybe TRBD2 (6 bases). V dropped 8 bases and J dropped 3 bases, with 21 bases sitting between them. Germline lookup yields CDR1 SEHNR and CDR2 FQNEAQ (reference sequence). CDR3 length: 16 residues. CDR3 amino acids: CASQFGSSASTDTQYF. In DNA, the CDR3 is TGTGCCAGCCAGTTCGGGAGTTCGGCATCGACAGATACGCAGTATTTT.

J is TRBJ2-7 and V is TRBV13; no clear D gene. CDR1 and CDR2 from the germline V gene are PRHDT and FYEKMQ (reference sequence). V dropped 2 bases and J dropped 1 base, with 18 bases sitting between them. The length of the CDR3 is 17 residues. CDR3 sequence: CASSLRFSSYASYEQYF. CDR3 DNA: TGTGCCAGCAGCTTACGTTTCTCAAGCTACGCGTCCTACGAGCAGTACTTC. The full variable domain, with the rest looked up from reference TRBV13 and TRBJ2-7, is AAGVIQSPRHLIKEKRETATLKCYPIPRHDTVYWYQQGPGQDPQFLISFYEKMQSDKGSIPDRFSAQQFSDYHSELNMSSLELGDSALYFCASSLRFSSYASYEQYFGPGTRLTVT.

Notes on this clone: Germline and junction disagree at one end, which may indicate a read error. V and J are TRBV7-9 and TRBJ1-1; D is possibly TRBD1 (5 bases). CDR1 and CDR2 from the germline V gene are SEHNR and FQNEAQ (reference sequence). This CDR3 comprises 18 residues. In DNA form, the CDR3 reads TGTTCCAGCAGCTTAGGGAGGGGCTCCGTATCAGAAGACACTGAAGCTTTCTTT. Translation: CSSSLGRGSVSEDTEAFF.

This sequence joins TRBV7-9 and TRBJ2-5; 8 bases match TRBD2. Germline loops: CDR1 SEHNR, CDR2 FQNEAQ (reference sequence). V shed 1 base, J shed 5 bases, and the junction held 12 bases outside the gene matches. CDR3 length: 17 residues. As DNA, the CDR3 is TGTGCCAGCAGCTTAGTAATCATGAGACTAGCGAAGGAGACCCAGTACTTC. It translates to CASSLVIMRLAKETQYF.

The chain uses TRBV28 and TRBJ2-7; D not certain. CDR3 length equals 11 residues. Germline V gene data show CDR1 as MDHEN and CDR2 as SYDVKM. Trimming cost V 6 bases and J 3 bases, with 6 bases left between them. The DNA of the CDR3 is TGTGCCAGCAGGCGCTACTACGAGCAGTACTTC. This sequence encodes CASRRYYEQYF. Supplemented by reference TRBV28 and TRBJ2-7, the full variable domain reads DVKVTQSSRYLVKRTGEKVFLECVQDMDHENMFWYRQDPGLGLRLIYFSYDVKMKEKGDIPEGYSVSREKKERFSLILESASTNQTSMYLCASRRYYEQYFGPGTRLTVT.

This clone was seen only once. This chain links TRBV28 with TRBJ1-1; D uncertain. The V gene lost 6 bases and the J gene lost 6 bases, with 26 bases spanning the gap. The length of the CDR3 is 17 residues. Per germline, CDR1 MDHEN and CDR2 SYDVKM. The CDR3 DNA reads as TGTGCCAGCAGCCCAGATATGCCGGGAAAAGAGGAGGCTGAAGCTTTCTTT. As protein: CASSPDMPGKEEAEAFF.

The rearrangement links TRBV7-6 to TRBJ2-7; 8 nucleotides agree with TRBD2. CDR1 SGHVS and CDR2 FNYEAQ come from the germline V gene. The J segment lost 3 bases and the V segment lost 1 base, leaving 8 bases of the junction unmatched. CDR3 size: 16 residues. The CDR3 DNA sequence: TGTGCCAGCAGCTTAGGTCGGGCGGGAGGTTTCTACGAGCAGTACTTC. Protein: CASSLGRAGGFYEQYF.

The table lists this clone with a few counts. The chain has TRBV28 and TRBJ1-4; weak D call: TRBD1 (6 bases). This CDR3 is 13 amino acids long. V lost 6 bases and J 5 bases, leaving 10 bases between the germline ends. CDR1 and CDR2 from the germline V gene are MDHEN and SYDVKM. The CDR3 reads CASRTGWNEKLFF. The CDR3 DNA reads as TGTGCCAGCAGGACAGGATGGAATGAAAAACTGTTTTTT.

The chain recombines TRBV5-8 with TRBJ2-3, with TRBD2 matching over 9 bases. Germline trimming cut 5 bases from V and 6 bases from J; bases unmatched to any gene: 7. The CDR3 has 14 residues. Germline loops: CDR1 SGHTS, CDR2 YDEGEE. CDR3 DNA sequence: TGTGCCAGCAGGTTAGCGGGGGCCAGGGATACGCAGTATTTT. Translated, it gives CASRLAGARDTQYF.

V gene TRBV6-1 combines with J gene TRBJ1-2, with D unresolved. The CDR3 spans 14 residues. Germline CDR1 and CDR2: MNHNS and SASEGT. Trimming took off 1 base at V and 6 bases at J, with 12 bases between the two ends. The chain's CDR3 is CASSEGAGFDGYTF. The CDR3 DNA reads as TGTGCCAGCAGTGAAGGGGCGGGTTTCGATGGCTACACCTTC.